These 5 T cell receptor beta chains were sequenced from one sample in a study of shared clonotypes between healthy human individuals. Here immunoSEQ multiplex PCR was the method, and the copy in TCRdb shows in-frame clones only, minus some. Found here are 1,500,000 or so clones, around 98.5% of them singletons; the top ten hold around 0.38%. The sample consisted of naive CD4+ T cells sorted from blood. Regarding subset: CD45RA+ positively selected. The receptor set was obtained from a man aged 25 to 40 in good health.

The CDR3 sequence: CASSLPGQGTDTQYF. In DNA form, the CDR3 reads TGTGCCAGCAGTCTCCCGGGACAGGGCACAGATACGCAGTATTTT. V gene TRBV7-2 combines with J gene TRBJ2-3; 8 bases line up with TRBD1. The CDR3 spans 15 residues. Trimming removed 6 bases from V and 1 base from J; junction bases left unmatched: 6. CDR1 and CDR2 from the germline V gene are SGHTA and FQGNSA.

Points on this clone: Within the sample, other DNA sequences also encode this same CDR3. V and J are TRBV9 and TRBJ2-2; 9 bases fit TRBD2. The junction had 1 base not matched to a gene; V was cut back by 2 bases and J by 2 bases. This CDR3 spans 15 amino acids. Germline V gene data show CDR1 as SGDLS and CDR2 as YYNGEE. CDR3 nucleotides: TGTGCCAGCAGCGTTCTAGCGGGAAACACCGGGGAGCTGTTTTTT. It codes for CASSVLAGNTGELFF.

The gene calls are TRBV4-3 and TRBJ2-2; D unclear. The V gene lost 1 base and the J gene lost 3 bases, with 12 bases spanning the gap. This CDR3 has 16 amino acids. Germline values: CDR1 LGHNA, CDR2 YSLEER. CDR3 bases: TGCGCCAGCAGCCAAGTCAAGTTTACCGACACCGGGGAGCTGTTTTTT. It is translated as CASSQVKFTDTGELFF.

The chain is built from TRBV5-1 and TRBJ2-7, with TRBD2 matching over 9 bases. The ends lost 5 bases at V and 2 bases at J; junction bases unmatched: 8. The CDR3 loop spans 15 amino acids. Germline CDR1 reads SGHRS; CDR2 reads YFSETQ. The CDR3: CASSHSTSGTYEQYF. CDR3 DNA: TGCGCCAGCAGTCACTCGACTAGCGGTACCTACGAGCAGTACTTC.

CDR3 bases: TGCGCCAGCAGCTTCGACCGACTAGCAACTAATGAAAAACTGTTTTTT. Translation: CASSFDRLATNEKLFF. V and J are TRBV5-1 and TRBJ1-4; D ambiguous. V gave up 2 bases and J gave up 0 bases, with 11 bases separating them. The CDR3 has 16 amino acids. Germline-derived CDR1 and CDR2 are SGHRS and YFSETQ.